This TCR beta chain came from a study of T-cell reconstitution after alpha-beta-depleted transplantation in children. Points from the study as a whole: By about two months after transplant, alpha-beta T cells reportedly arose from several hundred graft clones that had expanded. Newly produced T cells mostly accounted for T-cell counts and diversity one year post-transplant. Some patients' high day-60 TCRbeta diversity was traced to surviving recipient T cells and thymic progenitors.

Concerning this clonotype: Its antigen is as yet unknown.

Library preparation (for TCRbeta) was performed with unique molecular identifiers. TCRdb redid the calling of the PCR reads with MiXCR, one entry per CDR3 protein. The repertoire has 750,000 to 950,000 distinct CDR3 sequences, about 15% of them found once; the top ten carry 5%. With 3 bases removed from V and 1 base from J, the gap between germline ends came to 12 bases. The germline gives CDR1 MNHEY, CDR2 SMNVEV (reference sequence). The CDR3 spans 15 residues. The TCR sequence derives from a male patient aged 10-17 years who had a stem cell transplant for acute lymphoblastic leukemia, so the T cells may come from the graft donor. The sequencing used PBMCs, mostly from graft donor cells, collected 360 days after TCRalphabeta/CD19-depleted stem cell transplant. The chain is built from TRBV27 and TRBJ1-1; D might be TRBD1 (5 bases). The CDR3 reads CASSLGAGTNTEAFF. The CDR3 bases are TGTGCCAGCAGTTTGGGAGCCGGGACGAACACTGAAGCTTTCTTT.